The TCR beta chain described here comes from a study of blood T cell repertoires in COVID-19. The overall study: The cDNA or gDNA used as material had been derived from T cells, B-cell-depleted T cells, or PBMCs.

Comment on this clone: At one of its ends the junction is not consistent with the germline gene, which may arise from a read error.

Germline-derived CDR1 and CDR2 are MDHEN and SYDVKM. The CDR3 runs 14 residues. Method: immunoSEQ multiplex PCR; TCRdb's copy keeps in-frame clones and lacks some. The table lists over 85,000 clones, 87% of them singletons. Material: peripheral blood. The clonotype was recovered from a woman between 50 and 59 years old with COVID-19, enrolled during active disease. The rearrangement uses TRBV28 and TRBJ1-5; D may be TRBD1 (6 bases). CDR3: CASSKGGSTQPQHF. CDR3 nucleotide sequence: TGTGCCAGCAGTAAAGGGGGAAGCACTCAGCCCCAGCATTTT.